The clone carrying this T cell receptor (beta chain) has just one count. This is likely a read error, given that the CDR3 carries no conserved phenylalanine or tryptophan at its end. Amplified material comprised TCR beta CDR3 regions derived from RNA transcripts. Scientists carried out first-round RT-PCR using HTBI primers and then a second-round multiplex PCR. Via MiXCR, TCRdb re-called the multiplex PCR reads, giving one row per CDR3 protein. The sample holds about 740,000 distinct CDR3 sequences, 40% seen once. The data stem from a study of Graves' ophthalmopathy and Graves' hyperthyroidism. Germline V gene sequence: CDR1 SEHNR, CDR2 FQNEAQ (reference sequence). The CDR3 loop spans 16 amino acids. Trimming took off 6 bases at V and 1 base at J, with 19 bases between the two ends. The starting material, over 8.5 ml of fresh peripheral blood, provided the PBMCs.

The sequence derives from an adult man with Graves' ophthalmopathy. This chain connects TRBV7-9 to TRBJ2-7; a possible D gene is TRBD2 (5 bases). The sample consisted of peripheral blood. In DNA, the CDR3 is TGTGCCAGCAGTTATTTTCCGGGAAGCCGATCCTACGAGCAGTACCTC. This sequence encodes CASSYFPGSRSYEQYL.